This T cell receptor beta chain was retrieved from a study of blood T cell dynamics during melanoma immunotherapy. About the research overall: First-line therapy was either pembrolizumab or nivolumab with ipilimumab for metastatic melanoma. General study results and limits: Immune-effector CD8+ cells best matched cell-free DNA CDR3 sequences and were most clonal.

A word on this clone: Its antigen is as yet unknown.

Germline assignment: CDR1 SEHNR and CDR2 FQNEAQ (reference sequence). This CDR3 is 15 amino acids long. Trimming pared 6 bases from V and 5 bases from J, leaving 19 bases between. The assay was immunoSEQ multiplex PCR, and TCRdb's table has in-frame clones only and misses some. The data show over 10,000 clones, with 90% to 95% seen just once and less than 0.2% held by the top ten. Time point here: pre-treatment baseline. Patients had no prior systemic cancer treatment, immunosuppressants or other active cancers. The sequence came from a human donor with melanoma. J is TRBJ2-5 and V is TRBV7-9; tentatively, D is TRBD1 or TRBD2 (6 bases each). The sample here was effector memory CD8+ T cells from blood, taken from a patient treated with checkpoint blockade. The CDR3 protein is CASRPPRGRWETQYF. CDR3 bases: TGTGCCAGCAGGCCACCCCGGGGGCGCTGGGAGACCCAGTACTTC.